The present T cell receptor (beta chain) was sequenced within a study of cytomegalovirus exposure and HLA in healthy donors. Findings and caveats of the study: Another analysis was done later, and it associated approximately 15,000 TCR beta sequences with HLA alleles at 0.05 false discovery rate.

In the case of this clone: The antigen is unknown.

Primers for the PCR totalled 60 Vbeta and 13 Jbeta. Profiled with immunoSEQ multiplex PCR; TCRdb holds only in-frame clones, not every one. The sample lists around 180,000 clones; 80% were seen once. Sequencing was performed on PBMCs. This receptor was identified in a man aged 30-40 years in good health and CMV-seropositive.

CDR3 residues: CASSLSLGEGQETQYF. In DNA form, the CDR3 reads TGTGCCAGCAGTTTATCTCTGGGTGAGGGCCAAGAGACCCAGTACTTC. The V gene is TRBV27, the J gene TRBJ2-5; D is perhaps TRBD2 (5 bases). With 0 bases removed from V and 1 base from J, the gap between germline ends came to 12 bases. The CDR3 extends over 16 amino acids. Germline lookup yields CDR1 MNHEY and CDR2 SMNVEV (reference sequence).